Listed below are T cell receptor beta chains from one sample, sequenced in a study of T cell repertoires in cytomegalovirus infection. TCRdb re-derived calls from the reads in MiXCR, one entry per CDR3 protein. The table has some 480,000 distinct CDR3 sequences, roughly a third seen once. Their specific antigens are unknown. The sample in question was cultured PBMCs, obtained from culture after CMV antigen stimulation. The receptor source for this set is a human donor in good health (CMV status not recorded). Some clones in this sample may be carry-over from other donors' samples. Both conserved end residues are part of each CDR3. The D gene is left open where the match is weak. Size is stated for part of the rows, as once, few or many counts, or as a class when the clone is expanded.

CASSRDRGGGNIQYF,TGTGCCAGTAGTAGGGACCGGGGAGGTGGAAACATTCAGTACTTC,.,TRBJ2-4,TRBV19,few
CASSYTSGTGGVKTQYF,TGTGCCAGCAGTTACACATCCGGGACAGGGGGCGTAAAGACCCAGTACTTC,TRBD1,TRBJ2-5,TRBV6-6,.
CASRGTRGDTYNEQFF,TGTGCCAGCAGGGGGACCAGGGGGGACACCTACAATGAGCAGTTCTTC,.,TRBJ2-1,TRBV6-2/TRBV6-3,few
CASSPGTGYGYTF,TGTGCCAGCAGCCCGGGGACAGGATATGGCTACACCTTC,TRBD1,TRBJ1-2,TRBV7-2,many
CASRTSALSYEQYF,TGTGCCAGCAGAACTAGCGCTCTCTCCTACGAGCAGTACTTC,TRBD2,TRBJ2-7,TRBV12-3/TRBV12-4,.
CASSQDRVGSIYF,TGTGCCAGCAGCCAAGATCGCGTCGGCTCCATATATTTT,.,TRBJ1-3,TRBV14,many
CASSLPSGNIQYF,TGTGCCAGCAGTCTGCCTAGCGGAAACATTCAGTACTTC,TRBD2,TRBJ2-4,TRBV6-2/TRBV6-3,.
CASSLTATGPEQFF,TGTGCCAGCAGTTTAACCGCGACAGGGCCTGAGCAGTTCTTC,TRBD1,TRBJ2-1,TRBV27,few
CASSYGRGENTEAFF,TGTGCCAGCAGTTACGGGAGGGGGGAGAACACTGAAGCTTTCTTT,.,TRBJ1-1,TRBV6-2/TRBV6-3,.
CASSNSGGSYNEQFF,TGTGCCAGCAGCAACTCCGGGGGCTCCTACAATGAGCAGTTCTTC,.,TRBJ2-1,TRBV6-2/TRBV6-3,few
CASSPFGQGAPNEKLFF,TGTGCCAGCTCACCATTCGGACAGGGGGCACCTAATGAAAAACTGTTTTTT,TRBD1,TRBJ1-4,TRBV18,few
CASSRGHRPLHF,TGTGCCAGCAGCCGGGGCCACCGGCCCCTCCACTTT,.,TRBJ1-6,TRBV7-6,few
CASSGDRKEPYF,TGTGCCAGTAGTGGGGACAGAAAGGAGCCGTACTTC,TRBD1,TRBJ2-7,TRBV19,few
CASSHLGAAHNEQFF,TGTGCCAGCAGCCATCTCGGGGCAGCCCACAATGAGCAGTTCTTC,.,TRBJ2-1,TRBV11-3,.